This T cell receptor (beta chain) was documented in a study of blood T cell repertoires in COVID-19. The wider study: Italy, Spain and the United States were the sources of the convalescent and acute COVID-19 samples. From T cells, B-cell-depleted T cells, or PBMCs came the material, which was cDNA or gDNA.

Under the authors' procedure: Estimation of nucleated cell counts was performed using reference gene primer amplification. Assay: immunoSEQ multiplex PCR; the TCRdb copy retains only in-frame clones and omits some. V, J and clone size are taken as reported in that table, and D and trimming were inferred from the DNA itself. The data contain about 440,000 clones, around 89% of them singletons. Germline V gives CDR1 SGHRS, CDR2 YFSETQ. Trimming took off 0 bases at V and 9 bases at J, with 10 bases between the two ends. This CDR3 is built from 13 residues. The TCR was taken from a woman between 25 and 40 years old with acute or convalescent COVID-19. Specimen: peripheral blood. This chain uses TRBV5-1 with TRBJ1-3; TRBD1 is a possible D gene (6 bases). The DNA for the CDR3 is TGCGCCAGCAGCTTGGACAGGGTAGGCACCATATATTTT. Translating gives CASSLDRVGTIYF.